The 10 T cell receptor beta chains given below trace back to one sample, sequenced in a study of cytomegalovirus exposure and HLA in healthy donors. In the PCR, 60 Vbeta and 13 Jbeta primers were used. Sequencing used immunoSEQ multiplex PCR; TCRdb keeps in-frame clones, though not all of them. The profile shows roughly 150,000 clones, 85% of them singletons. The sequencing sample was made of PBMCs. Source of these receptors: a boy between 2 and 15 years old in good health and CMV-seronegative.

This clone occurred once. The chain employs TRBV6-1 and TRBJ1-3; D remains unclear. This CDR3 comprises 15 residues. CDR1 is MNHNS and CDR2 is SASEGT in the germline V gene. V was clipped by 1 base and J by 0 bases, with 7 bases between them. CDR3 residues: CASSEGGASGNTIYF. The DNA of the CDR3 is TGTGCCAGCAGTGAAGGGGGAGCCTCTGGAAACACCATATATTTT.

The chain employs TRBV28 and TRBJ1-5, with 7 bases lining up with TRBD1. Per germline, CDR1 MDHEN and CDR2 SYDVKM. V was clipped by 4 bases and J by 6 bases; unmatched bases: 0. The CDR3 has 12 amino acids. The CDR3 nucleotides read TGTGCCAGCAGTTACAGGGGTCAGCCCCAGCATTTT. It translates to CASSYRGQPQHF.

The chain combines TRBV15 with TRBJ2-5; perhaps TRBD2 as D (6 bases). Germline V CDR1 and CDR2: LNHNV, YYDKDF (reference sequence). The V gene lost 1 base and the J gene lost 1 base, with 10 bases spanning the gap. The CDR3 sequence is 15 residues long. The CDR3 nucleotides are TGTGCCACCAGCAGAGCAAATAGCGGCCAAGAGACCCAGTACTTC. It codes for CATSRANSGQETQYF.

The genes are TRBV6-5 and TRBJ2-1; D ambiguous. Per germline, CDR1 MNHEY and CDR2 SVGAGI. Trimming removed 2 bases at V and 5 bases at J, with 13 bases between. This CDR3 has 15 residues. The DNA of the CDR3 is TGTGCCAGCAGTTACAGGCGGAGCCCTAACAATGAGCAGTTCTTC. Amino acids: CASSYRRSPNNEQFF.

V gene TRBV28 combines with J gene TRBJ1-4; D uncertain. Per germline, CDR1 MDHEN and CDR2 SYDVKM. This CDR3 comprises 15 residues. The germline V and J ends were trimmed by 6 bases and 7 bases, with 18 bases remaining between them. CDR3 DNA: TGTGCCAGCAGCTCCCTCAGGAGGTTAGGTGAAAAACTGTTTTTT. Amino acid sequence: CASSSLRRLGEKLFF.

This clone occurred once. This rearrangement joins TRBV2 to TRBJ1-2, with TRBD1 matching 7 bases. Trimming at V came to 7 bases and at J to 3 bases, leaving 5 bases not matched to a gene. The length of the CDR3 is 13 residues. In germline, CDR1 is SNHLY, CDR2 FYNNEI. The CDR3 here is CASKRDSDYGYTF. The CDR3 DNA reads as TGTGCCAGCAAAAGGGACAGTGACTATGGCTACACCTTC.

This clone came up once. The junction does not match germline at one end; this may be a read error. The V call is TRBV7-9, the J call TRBJ2-2; D is unclear. This CDR3 is 13 amino acids long. Germline lookup yields CDR1 SEHNR and CDR2 FQNEAQ (reference sequence). DNA of the CDR3: TGTTCCAGCAGCTTAGAGCTGACCGGGGAGCTGTTTTTT. It codes for CSSSLELTGELFF.

This sequence joins TRBV28 and TRBJ1-2, with D possibly matching TRBD1 (6 bases). V lost 3 bases and J lost 7, with 15 bases in between. Looked up from germline, CDR1 is MDHEN and CDR2 is SYDVKM. The CDR3 runs to 14 residues. Here the CDR3 reads CASSLANRASGYTF. CDR3 bases: TGTGCCAGCAGTTTGGCCAACAGGGCTAGTGGCTACACCTTC.

This clone was observed a handful of times. The V gene is TRBV6-1, the J gene TRBJ2-4, with D possibly TRBD2 on 5 matching bases. Germline CDR1 and CDR2: MNHNS and SASEGT. Trimming took 7 bases from V and 0 from J, leaving 13 bases between them. This CDR3 region has 15 residues. CDR3 DNA sequence: TGTGCCAGCACTTTGAACCGGGGAGCCAAAAACATTCAGTACTTC. Translating it yields CASTLNRGAKNIQYF.

In DNA form, the CDR3 reads TGCGCCAGCAGCATAGCGGGGATTTACACAGATACGCAGTATTTT. Amino acid sequence: CASSIAGIYTDTQYF. The chain recombines TRBV5-1 with TRBJ2-3; the match to TRBD2 covers 8 bases. V trimming: 4 bases; J trimming: 2 bases; junction bases outside the gene matches: 6. CDR1 and CDR2 (germline): SGHRS, YFSETQ. The CDR3 is made up of 15 amino acids.